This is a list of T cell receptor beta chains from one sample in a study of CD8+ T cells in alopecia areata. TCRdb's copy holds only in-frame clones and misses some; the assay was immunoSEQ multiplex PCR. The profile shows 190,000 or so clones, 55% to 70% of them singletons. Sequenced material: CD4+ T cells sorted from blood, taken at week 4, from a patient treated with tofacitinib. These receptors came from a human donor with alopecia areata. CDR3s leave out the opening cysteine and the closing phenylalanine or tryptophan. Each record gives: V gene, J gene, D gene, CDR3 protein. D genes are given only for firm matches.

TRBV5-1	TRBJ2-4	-	ASRPSPSKNIQY
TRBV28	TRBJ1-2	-	ASSLLVTNYGYT
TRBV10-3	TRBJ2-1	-	AIRRQLLSYNEQF
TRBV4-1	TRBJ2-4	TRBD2	ASSQEIAGGQNIQY
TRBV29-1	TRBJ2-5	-	SVEGGEETQY
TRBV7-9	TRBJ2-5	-	ASSLPRGLQETQY
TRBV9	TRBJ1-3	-	ASSALGGNTIY
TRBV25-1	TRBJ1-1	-	ASSEWSAPPAF
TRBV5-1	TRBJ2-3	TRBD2	ASSQTSGGADTQY
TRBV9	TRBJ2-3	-	ASSVVPADTQY
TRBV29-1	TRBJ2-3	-	SVESLATDTQY